A selection of T cell receptor beta chains follows, all from one sample in a study of blood T cell repertoires in COVID-19. Some clones are missing from TCRdb's copy, which holds only in-frame ones; the method was immunoSEQ multiplex PCR. Of some 140,000 clones in the sample, 75% to 90% were seen once. Sequenced input: peripheral blood. These receptors were obtained from a man aged 50 or older with active COVID-19. Both conserved end residues are part of each CDR3. The D gene is left open where the match is weak. A row's size may be missing; if present it is once, few, many or a size class.

TGTGCCAGCAGCTATAACGCGGGGTTTACTAACTATGGCTACACCTTC,CASSYNAGFTNYGYTF,NA,TRBV5-6,NA,TRBJ1-2
TGTGCCAGCAGCTTAAGGGACAAGGGGACGCCCCAGCATTTT,CASSLRDKGTPQHF,NA,TRBV11-2,few,TRBJ1-5
TGTGCCAGTCAGGAGGCCGGTGAAAAACTGTTTTTT,CASQEAGEKLFF,NA,TRBV2,NA,TRBJ1-4
TGTGCCAGCACTCTGGGCGGGGGCTCCCACGAGCAGTACTTC,CASTLGGGSHEQYF,NA,TRBV14,NA,TRBJ2-7
TGTGCCAGCAGCGCCCCTAGCAGCGACTACGAGCAGTACTTC,CASSAPSSDYEQYF,NA,TRBV9,NA,TRBJ2-7
TGTGCCAGCAGCTTGGGGCAGCGCACAGATACGCAGTATTTT,CASSLGQRTDTQYF,NA,TRBV7-7,NA,TRBJ2-3
TGCGCCAGCAGCCTACAGGACAGGGGCTTGGGTGGCTACACCTTC,CASSLQDRGLGGYTF,TRBD1,TRBV5-1,NA,TRBJ1-2
TGTGCCAGCAGCCAGGGGTGGGAGCAGTTCTTC,CASSQGWEQFF,NA,TRBV27,few,TRBJ2-1
TGTGCCAGCTCACCACCAAAGGGGTTGGGAGGCTACACCTTC,CASSPPKGLGGYTF,NA,TRBV18,NA,TRBJ1-2
TGTGCCAGCAGGGTGGGGTCGGGACAGGGGGCCCGCAATCAGCCCCAGCATTTT,CASRVGSGQGARNQPQHF,TRBD1,TRBV2,NA,TRBJ1-5